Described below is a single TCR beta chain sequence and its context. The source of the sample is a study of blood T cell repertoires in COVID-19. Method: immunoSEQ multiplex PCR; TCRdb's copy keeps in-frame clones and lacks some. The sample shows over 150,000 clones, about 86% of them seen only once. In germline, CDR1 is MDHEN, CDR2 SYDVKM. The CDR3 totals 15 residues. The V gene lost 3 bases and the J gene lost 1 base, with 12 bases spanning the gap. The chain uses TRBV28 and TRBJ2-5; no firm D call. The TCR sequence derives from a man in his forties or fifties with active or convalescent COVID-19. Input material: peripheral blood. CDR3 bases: TGTGCCAGCAGTTTTTTAAGCGTCACCCAAGAGACCCAGTACTTC. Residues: CASSFLSVTQETQYF.